This T cell receptor (beta chain) was sequenced in a study of early T cells in non-severe SARS-CoV-2 infection. About the research overall: Chains were not paired, and sequencing was done on bulk RNA from unsorted whole blood.

Germline-derived CDR1 and CDR2 are LGHNA and YNFKEQ. The CDR3 length is 16 residues. V was trimmed by 0 bases and J by 0 bases, leaving 6 bases between them. This clonotype appeared a few times. cDNA molecules, individually, were tagged with unique molecular identifiers. TCRdb called the 5' RACE reads again in MiXCR, with one record for every CDR3 protein. The sample holds about 50,000 distinct CDR3 sequences; approximately 10% are singletons and the top ten take about 13%. The sample comprised whole blood. This chain connects TRBV4-2 to TRBJ2-6, with unresolved D. The clonotype originates from an adult who was a healthcare worker with PCR-confirmed SARS-CoV-2 infection or an uninfected control (not recorded which). CDR3 sequence: CASSQEWHSGANVLTF. The CDR3 DNA reads as TGTGCCAGCAGCCAAGAATGGCACTCTGGGGCCAACGTCCTGACTTTC.